This T cell receptor beta chain was captured by sequencing in a study of T and B cells in COVID-19 patients. About the research overall: Blood was sampled from COVID-19 patients who were either actively infected or recovered. In the active-infection cohort, about 90% of the roughly 20 patients had comorbidities linked to unfavorable COVID-19 outcome.

Multiplex PCR with BIOMED2 TRB-A/B primer pools amplified TRB rearrangements. MiXCR, applied by TCRdb to the multiplex PCR reads, yields one record per CDR3 protein. Here the sample spans 15,000 to 20,000 distinct CDR3 sequences, approximately 37% being singletons. This clonotype was detected a few times. Its matching antigen is unknown. Overall study findings and caveats: No sequencing was yet done of CD4+, regulatory or CD8+ subsets, or of SARS-CoV-2-responsive or tetramer+ sorted cells. Patients with COVID-19 reportedly showed strongly skewed T cell receptor beta variable and joining gene usage.

TRB was amplified from about 250-500 ng of blood genomic DNA. This CDR3 has 15 amino acids. V lost 6 bases, J lost 4 bases, and 9 bases stayed unmatched. Germline V gene sequence: CDR1 MNHEY, CDR2 SVGAGI. The specimen was blood. The V call is TRBV6-5, the J call TRBJ1-3; 7 bases line up with TRBD1. This TCR came from a human donor with active COVID-19. The CDR3 DNA sequence: TGTGCCAGCAGAAGACAGGGAATGAGCGGAAACACCATATATTTT. This sequence encodes CASRRQGMSGNTIYF.